The 14 T cell receptor beta chains in this list originate from one sample, sequenced in a study of cytomegalovirus exposure and HLA in healthy donors. Method: immunoSEQ multiplex PCR; TCRdb's copy keeps in-frame clones and lacks some. Of fewer than 200,000 clones in the sample, around 85% were seen once. Material for sequencing was PBMCs. Receptors were obtained from a man younger than 35 in good health and CMV-seropositive.

V usage is TRBV7-2 and J usage is TRBJ1-2; 8 bases align to TRBD1. V trimming: 1 base; J trimming: 4 bases; junction bases outside the gene matches: 8. The CDR3 totals 16 residues. Germline loops: CDR1 SGHTA, CDR2 FQGNSA. This CDR3 is CASSLVGQGAGYGYTF. The CDR3 nucleotides are TGTGCCAGCAGCTTAGTAGGGCAGGGGGCAGGCTATGGCTACACCTTC. The full variable domain, completed using reference TRBV7-2 and TRBJ1-2, is GAGVSQSPSNKVTEKGKDVELRCDPISGHTALYWYRQSLGQGLEFLIYFQGNSAPDKSGLPSDRFSAERTGGSVSTLTIQRTQQEDSAVYLCASSLVGQGAGYGYTFGSGTRLTVV.

This chain connects TRBV19 to TRBJ1-2; D unclear. The CDR3 totals 15 residues. The V end was cut by 5 bases, the J end by 5 bases, with 18 bases between. From germline, CDR1 is LNHDA and CDR2 SQIVND (reference sequence). CDR3 residues: CASSRSHSVLYGYTF. The CDR3 nucleotides are TGTGCCAGTAGTCGTTCTCACTCGGTCCTATATGGCTACACCTTC.

V and J are TRBV28 and TRBJ2-1, with 7 bases aligning to TRBD2. The CDR3 spans 15 residues. The germline V gene encodes CDR1 MDHEN and CDR2 SYDVKM. J gave up 4 bases and V 2 bases, and 5 bases lay outside the gene matches. CDR3 DNA: TGTGCCAGCAGTTTAGGCGGGGGAGGTTACAATGAGCAGTTCTTC. Residues: CASSLGGGGYNEQFF.

The rearrangement joins TRBV27 to TRBJ1-2, with TRBD1 matching over 9 bases. The ends lost 5 bases at V and 5 bases at J; junction bases unmatched: 6. Germline V lookup: CDR1 MNHEY, CDR2 SMNVEV (reference sequence). This CDR3 has 14 residues. The CDR3 DNA follows: TGTGCCAGCAGTACTACAGGGGGCGAATATGGCTACACCTTC. Its protein is CASSTTGGEYGYTF.

The chain has TRBV5-1 and TRBJ2-1, with a tentative D call TRBD1 (5 bases). Germline CDR1 is SGHRS and CDR2 is YFSETQ. With 0 bases removed from V and 3 bases from J, the gap between germline ends came to 7 bases. This CDR3 is built from 14 residues. The CDR3 DNA sequence: TGCGCCAGCAGCTTGGAGACAGACTACAATGAGCAGTTCTTC. It codes for CASSLETDYNEQFF.

The chain recombines TRBV5-5 with TRBJ2-7; a weak D match, TRBD2 (5 bases). CDR3 length: 11 residues. V was clipped by 4 bases and J by 4 bases, with 6 bases between them. From germline, CDR1 is SGHKS and CDR2 YYEKEE (reference sequence). CDR3 nucleotide sequence: TGTGCCAGCAGCCCGGGGTACGAGCAGTACTTC. It translates to CASSPGYEQYF.

V is TRBV29-1 and J is TRBJ1-1; D gene unclear. V lost 5 bases, J lost 3 bases, and 10 bases lay in between. CDR1 and CDR2 from the germline V gene are SQVTM and ANQGSEA. The CDR3 has 12 amino acids. For the CDR3, the DNA is TGCAGCGTTTTATTACTGGACACTGAAGCTTTCTTT. This encodes CSVLLLDTEAFF. The complete variable domain, with remaining parts taken from reference TRBV29-1 and TRBJ1-1, reads SAVISQKPSRDICQRGTSLTIQCQVDSQVTMMFWYRQQPGQSLTLIATANQGSEATYESGFVIDKFPISRPNLTFSTLTVSNMSPEDSSIYLCSVLLLDTEAFFGQGTRLTVV.

The chain recombines TRBV2 with TRBJ2-3; D unresolved. The CDR3 is 12 residues long. In germline, CDR1 is SNHLY, CDR2 FYNNEI. V lost 5 bases and J lost 0, with 3 bases in between. The DNA of the CDR3 is TGTGCCAGCAGTCAGAGCACAGATACGCAGTATTTT. This codes for CASSQSTDTQYF.

The chain links TRBV6-5 to TRBJ2-2; 8 nucleotides match TRBD1. The germline CDR1 and CDR2 sequences are MNHEY and SVGAGI. With V trimmed by 6 bases and J by 2 bases, 5 bases remained unmatched. There are 15 residues in the CDR3. CDR3 DNA: TGTGCCAGCAGAGGACAGGGCCTAAACACCGGGGAGCTGTTTTTT. Amino acids: CASRGQGLNTGELFF.

This chain connects TRBV7-6 to TRBJ2-3; D unclear. The CDR3 runs to 13 residues. The germline V gene has CDR1 SGHVS and CDR2 FNYEAQ. Trimming took off 5 bases at V and 1 base at J, with 7 bases between the two ends. CDR3 in amino acids: CASSTTRTDTQYF. CDR3 in DNA: TGTGCCAGCAGCACTACCCGCACAGATACGCAGTATTTT.

The chain combines TRBV28 with TRBJ1-2; 7 bases are shared with TRBD1. Germline V gene sequence: CDR1 MDHEN, CDR2 SYDVKM. Germline trimming cut 5 bases from V and 4 bases from J; bases unmatched to any gene: 7. The CDR3 totals 14 residues. DNA for the CDR3: TGTGCCAGCAGTGACCCCAGGGGGGCCTATGGCTACACCTTC. As protein: CASSDPRGAYGYTF.

This clone was observed a handful of times. The rearrangement links TRBV28 to TRBJ2-7, with D maybe TRBD1 (5 bases). CDR3 length: 13 residues. V was pared by 6 bases and J by 3 bases, with 12 bases between. Germline lookup yields CDR1 MDHEN and CDR2 SYDVKM. The CDR3 loop reads CASSPRTYYEQYF. CDR3 in DNA: TGTGCCAGCAGCCCCCGGACATACTACGAGCAGTACTTC.

The chain couples TRBV9 to TRBJ2-3, with unresolved D. Trimming took off 2 bases at V and 3 bases at J, with 13 bases between the two ends. The CDR3 consists of 15 residues. Germline loops: CDR1 SGDLS, CDR2 YYNGEE. The CDR3 sequence: CASSVDNYGTDTQYF. DNA of the CDR3: TGTGCCAGCAGCGTGGATAATTACGGGACAGATACGCAGTATTTT.

The chain combines TRBV15 with TRBJ1-3, with TRBD1 matching over 7 bases. This CDR3 is 14 amino acids long. CDR1 is LNHNV and CDR2 is YYDKDF in the germline V gene (reference sequence). The CDR3 bases are TGTGCGGACAGAGGCAGGGGGAGAGGAAACACCATATATTTT. Encoded protein: CADRGRGRGNTIYF.